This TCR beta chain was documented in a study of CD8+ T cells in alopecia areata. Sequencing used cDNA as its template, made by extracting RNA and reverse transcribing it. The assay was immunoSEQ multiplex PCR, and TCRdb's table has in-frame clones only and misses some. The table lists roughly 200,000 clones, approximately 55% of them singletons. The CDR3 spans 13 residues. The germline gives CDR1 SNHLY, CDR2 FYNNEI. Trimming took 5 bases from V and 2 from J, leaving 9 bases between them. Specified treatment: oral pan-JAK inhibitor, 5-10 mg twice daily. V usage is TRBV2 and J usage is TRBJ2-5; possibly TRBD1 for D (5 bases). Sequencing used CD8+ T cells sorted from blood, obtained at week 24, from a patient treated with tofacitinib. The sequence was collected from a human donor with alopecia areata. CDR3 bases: TGTGCCAGCAGTAGGACACAGCAAGAGACCCAGTACTTC. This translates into CASSRTQQETQYF.